This TCR beta chain was observed in a study of cytomegalovirus exposure and HLA in healthy donors. Overall study: Early release data held 85 million or so unique TCRs from HLA-typed donors. Study-level results: A previous analysis found most TCR beta V segments productive roughly 90% or roughly 30% of the time. As a later analysis showed, several of the most significant clusters appeared to be linked to common viral pathogens. Clonal expansion, a later analysis showed, was greater in HLA-associated TCR beta chains than in equally common others.

The study ran its PCR with 60 Vbeta and 13 Jbeta primers. Produced via immunoSEQ multiplex PCR; TCRdb's table is partial and in-frame only. The sample has 110,000 or so clones; 70% to 85% are singletons. The CDR3 has 17 amino acids. The trim removed 4 bases at V and 2 bases at J, leaving 10 bases unmatched. Per the germline V gene, CDR1 is SNHLY and CDR2 is FYNNEI. On this clone itself: What it binds is unknown.

The sequence came from a woman under 30 in good health and CMV-seronegative. The sequencing input was PBMCs. This chain joins TRBV2 and TRBJ2-3; 9 bases fit TRBD2. The CDR3 nucleotides are TGTGCCAGCAGTGTTCGGCTAGCGGGATCGTTCACAGATACGCAGTATTTT. Translated: CASSVRLAGSFTDTQYF.